Below, one T cell receptor beta chain is given with its context. Its target is not known. One junction end does not reproduce the germline sequence, and a read error may be involved. The CDR3 loop spans 13 amino acids. Germline CDR1 and CDR2: LGHNA and YNFKEQ. This entry is derived from a study of beta chain features in type 1 diabetes. Expressed TCRB transcripts got sequenced, as all isolated RNA was reverse transcribed. Method: immunoSEQ multiplex PCR; TCRdb's copy keeps in-frame clones and lacks some. In the table there are almost 350,000 clones, 8% of which are singletons. Findings of the study overall: A pattern of fewer insertions and more deletions at VDJ junctions was seen in type 1 diabetes patients.

What was sequenced was central memory CD4+ T cells from blood. The J gene is TRBJ2-7, the V gene TRBV4-2; D is perhaps TRBD1 (6 bases). The TCR was taken from a woman between 18 and 29 years old in good health. The CDR3 coding sequence is TGTGCCAGCAGCCAGGGGACGCCGGACAGTACCCTCTTC. Its protein product is CASSQGTPDSTLF.